The 20 T cell receptor beta chains reported below all come from one sample, sequenced in a study of blood T cells in healthy people across ages. A J-beta primer mix and a sample-barcoded 5' primer were used in a second PCR of about 7 to 12 cycles. TCRdb re-called the 5' RACE reads through MiXCR, storing one row per CDR3 protein. The sample holds roughly 800,000 distinct CDR3 sequences; roughly 60% are singletons and the top ten take approximately 23%. Sequencing was performed on blood. Source of these receptors: a man aged 25 to 40 in good health.

V and J are TRBV24-1 and TRBJ2-5; D possibly corresponds to TRBD2 (6 bases). The germline gives CDR1 KGHDR, CDR2 SFDVKD. The length of the CDR3 is 16 residues. V lost 0 bases and J lost 3, with 13 bases in between. The CDR3 DNA reads TGTGCCACCAGTGATTTGCAGGAGGGGCATAAAGAGACCCAGTACTTC. Translating gives CATSDLQEGHKETQYF.

The chain is built from TRBV20-1 and TRBJ1-2; D is unclear. Germline CDR1 DFQATT, CDR2 SNEGSKA (reference sequence). Trimming shortened V by 4 bases and J by 0 bases, and 12 bases separated the two germline ends. The CDR3 runs to 14 residues. The CDR3 DNA follows: TGCAGTGCTACTAGCAGGCGAGCTAACTATGGCTACACCTTC. Translated, it gives CSATSRRANYGYTF.

This chain uses TRBV12-3 or TRBV12-4 with TRBJ2-3, with TRBD2 as a possible D gene (5 bases). CDR3 size: 15 residues. Between the trimmed V and J ends, which lost 6 bases and 4 bases, there was a span of 17 bases. CDR3 nucleotides: TGTGCCAGCAGACCGGGCAGAGGGTCATCAGATACGCAGTATTTT. Protein sequence: CASRPGRGSSDTQYF.

This clonotype came up a few times. The chain recombines TRBV6-5 with TRBJ1-5; no reliable D call. Germline V CDR1 and CDR2: MNHEY, SVGAGI. Trimming removed 4 bases at V and 0 bases at J, with 7 bases between. The CDR3 spans 14 residues. The CDR3 DNA sequence: TGTGCCAGCAGTTTGGGCGCTAGCAATCAGCCCCAGCATTTT. It translates to CASSLGASNQPQHF.

V gene TRBV4-2 combines with J gene TRBJ1-2; unclear D gene. CDR1 and CDR2 (germline): LGHNA, YNFKEQ. V lost 0 bases and J 1 base, leaving 30 bases between the germline ends. The CDR3 runs to 22 residues. The CDR3 sequence: CASSQDSYREQPGVSFNYGYTF. CDR3 nucleotides: TGTGCCAGCAGCCAAGATTCGTATAGGGAGCAACCCGGGGTGTCATTTAACTATGGCTACACCTTC.

The rearrangement links TRBV6-1 to TRBJ2-3; possible D gene TRBD1, 6 bases. Between the trimmed V and J ends, which lost 4 bases and 8 bases, there was a span of 19 bases. CDR3 length equals 15 residues. The germline V gene has CDR1 MNHNS and CDR2 SASEGT. CDR3 nucleotide sequence: TGTGCCAGCAGTGCCAGGGGACCCCCGGGGAGTACGCAGTATTTT. Amino acids: CASSARGPPGSTQYF.

The rearrangement joins TRBV29-1 to TRBJ2-5; D is unresolved. The ends were cut back, 6 bases at V and 3 bases at J, with 11 bases in the middle. Per the germline V gene, CDR1 is SQVTM and CDR2 is ANQGSEA. The CDR3 consists of 12 residues. The CDR3 loop reads CSVLPTEETQYF. For the CDR3, the DNA is TGCAGCGTCCTACCGACGGAAGAGACCCAGTACTTC.

The chain uses TRBV11-2 and TRBJ2-1; no firm D call. V was shortened by 0 bases and J by 6 bases, with 12 bases between the two germline ends. CDR1 SGHAT and CDR2 FQNNGV come from the germline V gene. There are 15 residues in the CDR3. The CDR3 nucleotides are TGTGCCAGCAGCTTAGATCCCAATTTGGGCAATGAGCAGTTCTTC. Protein: CASSLDPNLGNEQFF.

This chain connects TRBV20-1 to TRBJ2-5; 8 bases fit TRBD2. Germline V gene lookup returns CDR1 DFQATT and CDR2 SNEGSKA (reference sequence). The CDR3 consists of 15 residues. After removal of 0 bases from V and 4 bases from J, the junction contained 7 bases not matched to a gene. CDR3 region: CSARDPAGARETQYF. The CDR3 DNA follows: TGCAGTGCTAGAGATCCAGCGGGAGCTCGAGAGACCCAGTACTTC.

This clonotype was observed a few times. The chain employs TRBV27 and TRBJ1-5, with D unresolved. CDR1 and CDR2 from the germline V gene are MNHEY and SMNVEV (reference sequence). CDR3 length equals 14 residues. The V end was cut by 8 bases, the J end by 2 bases, with 13 bases between. The CDR3 here is CASSAARGNQPQHF. CDR3 nucleotide sequence: TGTGCCAGCTCGGCGGCCCGGGGCAATCAGCCCCAGCATTTT.

J is TRBJ2-5 and V is TRBV3-1; 9 positions agree with TRBD2. The length of the CDR3 is 16 residues. The germline V gene has CDR1 LGHDT and CDR2 YNNKEL (reference sequence). The V segment lost 4 bases and the J segment 1 base; nucleotides outside the gene matches: 7. Here the CDR3 DNA reads TGTGCCAGCAGCCCCTATAGCGGGGGTGTCCAAGAGACCCAGTACTTC. The encoded protein is CASSPYSGGVQETQYF.

This clonotype occurred a few times. The chain links TRBV28 to TRBJ2-7; D tentatively reads TRBD1 or TRBD2 (6 bases each). Germline V gives CDR1 MDHEN, CDR2 SYDVKM. The CDR3 runs 14 residues. With 11 bases removed from V and 0 bases from J, the gap between germline ends came to 17 bases. CDR3 loop: CAAEGKGGSYEQYF. The CDR3 DNA is TGTGCCGCGGAGGGAAAGGGGGGCTCCTACGAGCAGTACTTC.

The chain joins TRBV3-1 to TRBJ1-4; D unresolved. Per germline, CDR1 LGHDT and CDR2 YNNKEL (reference sequence). The length of the CDR3 is 16 residues. V lost 10 bases and J lost 0, with 18 bases in between. The chain's CDR3 is CATIKWPSATNEKLFF. CDR3 bases: TGTGCCACAATCAAGTGGCCGAGCGCAACTAATGAAAAACTGTTTTTT.

This sequence joins TRBV7-2 and TRBJ1-6; 10 nucleotides align to TRBD1. The V gene end was trimmed by 5 bases and the J gene end by 9 bases; junction bases not matched to a gene: 7. This CDR3 is built from 15 residues. Germline CDR1 and CDR2: SGHTA and FQGNSA. This CDR3 reads CASSLGQGLGSPLHF. CDR3 in DNA: TGTGCCAGCAGCCTGGGACAGGGGCTGGGTTCACCCCTCCACTTT.

This clonotype was detected a few times. The J gene is TRBJ2-7, the V gene TRBV6-5, with 8 bases that match TRBD2. Looked up from germline, CDR1 is MNHEY and CDR2 is SVGAGI. The CDR3 length is 15 residues. After removal of 5 bases from V and 3 bases from J, the junction contained 9 bases not matched to a gene. Here the CDR3 DNA reads TGTGCCAGCAGTCCGGGGGGGGGACGGAACTACGAGCAGTACTTC. It is translated as CASSPGGGRNYEQYF.

The sample holds one count of this clonotype. The chain has TRBV27 and TRBJ1-5; D not certain. V was cut by 0 bases and J by 9 bases, with 15 bases left in between. The germline gives CDR1 MNHEY, CDR2 SMNVEV (reference sequence). The CDR3 contains 15 residues. The CDR3 loop reads CASSLSSGLELPQHF. Here the CDR3 DNA reads TGTGCCAGCAGTTTATCGTCCGGCCTCGAGTTGCCCCAGCATTTT.

Notes on this clonotype: Its ends do not fully match the called genes, so a read error is possible. The gene calls are TRBV5-1 and TRBJ1-2; 9 bases line up with TRBD1. The CDR3 is made up of 15 amino acids. CDR1 SGHRS and CDR2 YFSETQ come from the germline V gene. CDR3 region: CAGSLRGTGTYGYTF. The DNA for the CDR3 is TGCGCCGGCAGCTTGAGGGGGACAGGGACCTATGGCTACACCTTC.

The chain links TRBV20-1 to TRBJ2-7; 13 bases map to TRBD2. V trimming: 6 bases; J trimming: 0 bases; junction bases outside the gene matches: 8. Germline V gene lookup returns CDR1 DFQATT and CDR2 SNEGSKA (reference sequence). The CDR3 is 16 residues long. The CDR3 here is CSATGLAGVLSYEQYF. The CDR3 DNA reads TGCAGTGCCACCGGACTAGCGGGGGTCCTCTCCTACGAGCAGTACTTC.

The J gene is TRBJ2-7, the V gene TRBV11-3; 7 bases are a match to TRBD1. The junction had 4 bases not matched to a gene; V was cut back by 5 bases and J by 3 bases. This CDR3 has 13 amino acids. In germline, CDR1 is SGHNT, CDR2 YENEEA. CDR3 loop: CASSQGQRYEQYF. CDR3 DNA: TGTGCCAGCAGCCAGGGACAGCGCTACGAGCAGTACTTC.

This clonotype was seen a handful of times. The gene calls are TRBV7-2 and TRBJ2-7; D not certain. V was cut by 6 bases and J by 2 bases, with 17 bases left in between. The CDR3 is 15 amino acids. Germline-derived CDR1 and CDR2 are SGHTA and FQGNSA. The CDR3 coding sequence is TGTGCCAGCAGTTTCGATCGGTCCGTAACCTACGAGCAGTACTTC. Protein: CASSFDRSVTYEQYF.